One and the same sample provided the 12 T cell receptor beta chains below, sequenced in a study of CD8+CD57+ T cells in acquired aplastic anemia. CDR3 and TCR beta VDJ profiling relied on a genomic DNA template. MiXCR, run by TCRdb on the reads, gives a single entry per CDR3 protein. The sample includes around 400,000 distinct CDR3 sequences, about two thirds seen only once; the top ten take 4%. Sequencing was carried out using sorted CD4+, CD8+, or CD8+CD57+ T cells (not recorded which) from PBMCs. Receptors originate from a human donor in good health, serving as a control.

The V call is TRBV7-9, the J call TRBJ1-5; TRBD1 matches 10 bases. This CDR3 has 16 amino acids. The V segment lost 5 bases and the J segment 6 bases; nucleotides outside the gene matches: 10. In germline, CDR1 is SEHNR, CDR2 FQNEAQ (reference sequence). The CDR3 bases are TGTGCCAGCAGCGGACCCGGGACAGGGGAGGGTCAGCCCCAGCATTTT. Encoded protein: CASSGPGTGEGQPQHF.

Note on this clonotype: The CDR3 does not close with the conserved phenylalanine or tryptophan, likely indicating a read error. Because the CDR3's place on the DNA is in doubt, the DNA is left out and the CDR3 is given as listed by TCRdb. The rearrangement links TRBV2 to TRBJ2-7; the D call in the table, TRBD2, was not verified against the DNA. Including both end residues, the CDR3 is 14 amino acids long. Germline CDR1 and CDR2: SNHLY and FYNNEI. CDR3 protein: CASTGDIASASDSL.

J is TRBJ1-5 and V is TRBV9; D uncertain. The DNA end is more similar to TRBJ2-3, so the J call may be wrong. CDR1 SGDLS and CDR2 YYNGEE come from the germline V gene. This CDR3 has 14 residues. The CDR3 nucleotides are TGTGCCAGCAGCGTCCGCCCCCGACGGAGCGAGCAGTATTTT. Amino acid sequence: CASSVRPRRSEQYF.

Of note for this clonotype: At one of its ends the junction is not consistent with the germline gene, which may arise from a read error. The V and J genes are TRBV5-1 and TRBJ2-1; tentatively, D is TRBD2 (6 bases). CDR3 size: 15 residues. CDR1 and CDR2 (germline): SGHRS, YFSETQ. This CDR3 reads CASSVIASLADEQFF. The CDR3 coding sequence is TGTGCCAGCAGCGTTATCGCCAGTTTAGCGGATGAGCAGTTCTTC.

This clonotype was counted once. J is TRBJ1-1 and V is TRBV20-1, with D unclear. V was trimmed by 1 base and J by 8 bases, leaving 14 bases between them. CDR3 length: 13 residues. CDR1 and CDR2 from the germline V gene are DFQATT and SNEGSKA (reference sequence). The CDR3 nucleotides read TGCAGTGCTAGAGCTGGCGTAGTGGGCGAAGCTTTCTTT. Translating it yields CSARAGVVGEAFF.

The chain has TRBV2 and TRBJ2-3; D call uncertain. There are 13 residues in the CDR3. V gave up 6 bases and J gave up 5 bases, with 12 bases separating them. Germline V gives CDR1 SNHLY, CDR2 FYNNEI. The CDR3 DNA is TGTGCCAGCAGCTCCGGATTAGGAGATACGCAGTATTTT. Translation gives CASSSGLGDTQYF. Looking up the rest from reference TRBV2 and TRBJ2-3 gives the full variable domain: EPEVTQTPSHQVTQMGQEVILRCVPISNHLYFYWYRQILGQKVEFLVSFYNNEISEKSEIFDDQFSVERPDGSNFTLKIRSTKLEDSAMYFCASSSGLGDTQYFGPGTRLTVL.

The V call is TRBV5-1, the J call TRBJ2-3; TRBD2 might be the D (5 bases). Germline V gene data show CDR1 as SGHRS and CDR2 as YFSETQ. Trimming shortened V by 5 bases and J by 5 bases, and 15 bases separated the two germline ends. This CDR3 contains 14 residues. The CDR3, as DNA: TGCGCCAGCAGAAAAGACGGCCGGGAAGATACGCAGTATTTT. It translates to CASRKDGREDTQYF. Combining the CDR3 with reference TRBV5-1 and TRBJ2-3 gives the whole variable domain KAGVTQTPRYLIKTRGQQVTLSCSPISGHRSVSWYQQTPGQGLQFLFEYFSETQRNKGNFPGRFSGRQFSNSRSEMNVSTLELGDSALYLCASRKDGREDTQYFGPGTRLTVL.

V gene TRBV5-1 combines with J gene TRBJ2-5; TRBD1 agrees at 8 bases. CDR3 size: 14 residues. Germline assignment: CDR1 SGHRS and CDR2 YFSETQ. The ends lost 5 bases at V and 7 bases at J; junction bases unmatched: 10. CDR3 in amino acids: CASRWTGSHWTQYF. The CDR3 coding sequence is TGCGCCAGCAGGTGGACAGGGTCCCACTGGACCCAGTACTTC.

Many counts were recorded for this clonotype. This rearrangement joins TRBV7-2 to TRBJ1-2, with a weak D call TRBD1 (5 bases). Trimming removed 1 base from V and 4 bases from J, with 19 bases in between. The CDR3 loop spans 17 amino acids. Germline V gene lookup returns CDR1 SGHTA and CDR2 FQGNSA. This CDR3 reads CASSLGGGGRVGYGYTF. DNA of the CDR3: TGTGCCAGCAGCTTAGGGGGTGGCGGCAGGGTCGGCTATGGCTACACCTTC.

Worth noting for this clonotype: An end of the junction differs from the germline gene, which may be a read error. The rearrangement joins TRBV15 to TRBJ1-4; possibly TRBD1 for D (6 bases). Germline CDR1 reads LNHNV; CDR2 reads YYDKDF (reference sequence). The CDR3 runs 14 residues. The CDR3, as DNA: TGTGCCAGCAGCCTAGGGGGATATGATGAAAAACCGTTCTTT. Residues: CASSLGGYDEKPFF.

The CDR3 is CASSLSVNFLFHLYF. The CDR3 region has the DNA TGTGCCAGCAGCTTATCGGTAAATTTTCTCTTCCACTTGTACTTC. The chain joins TRBV7-3 to TRBJ2-7; no clear D gene. The germline V gene has CDR1 SGHTA and CDR2 FQGTGA. This CDR3 has 15 residues. V was clipped by 2 bases and J by 12 bases, with 23 bases between them.

At least ten counts were recorded for this clonotype. The genes are TRBV19 and TRBJ1-5; D gene unclear. Germline CDR1 LNHDA, CDR2 SQIVND (reference sequence). The CDR3 spans 13 residues. V was trimmed by 6 bases and J by 4 bases, leaving 10 bases between them. CDR3 residues: CASSPQRNQPQHF. In DNA, the CDR3 is TGTGCCAGTAGCCCTCAGAGGAATCAGCCCCAGCATTTT.